The entry below describes one TCR beta chain. Its antigen remains unidentified. No qualities accompany the bases; no much larger clone lies one base away. TCRbeta CDR3 regions were amplified from genomic DNA by means of the immunoSEQ Assay, a bias-controlled multiplex PCR. On the study's bioinformatics: The number of nucleated cells in each sample was estimated from the amplification of reference gene primers within the assay. To quantify the absolute abundance of each unique TCRbeta CDR3 rearrangement, sequence reads were collapsed and filtered. Productive Simpson clonality was computed per sample as the square root of Simpson's diversity index over productive rearrangements. TCRdb mirrors the immuneACCESS table, restricted to in-frame sequences. Some clones are absent from its copies; in checked studies, under half trace to an unresolved V gene, and the reason for the others is unknown. V and J calls and clone size are copied from that table; D and trimming were computed from the DNA. Present in this sample are fewer than 250,000 clones, around 82% of which were seen just once. In total, the top ten clones hold 3% to 4.5% of the sample.

This record belongs to a study of blood T cell repertoires in COVID-19 (dated by TCRdb to about 2020). For context, the study as a whole: Samples from collaborators originated in the United States, Italy and Spain and spanned both the acute and convalescent phases of COVID-19. Where available, HLA class I and class II types were taken from metadata supplied by the sample provider and were not determined by assay-based typing. The material from the prospective study consisted of cDNA or gDNA derived from T cells, B-cell-depleted T cells, or PBMCs. The samples were drawn from two sources: the first 160 participants of the ongoing ImmuneRACE study, and some 1,300 subjects contributed by 6 global collaborators. The repertoires were released in a freely available public database intended as a resource for research on the immune response to SARS-CoV-2. Deeply sampled blood TCRbeta repertoires from subjects exposed to, actively infected with, or recovered from COVID-19 were included in the dataset. A de-identified subject ID, COVID-19 status, age in years and sex were almost always included in the sample metadata. Study-level results and caveats: Clinical and demographic metadata were provided uncurated, with the amount varying by source and participant.

In the prospective study, participants were roughly 18 to 90 years old, resided in 25 or so geographic areas of the United States, and were enrolled through a virtual design. To assign participants to cohorts, the prospective study relied on clinical history that participants themselves reported in a screening survey and a study questionnaire. Exposed participants had been in contact, within 2 weeks of entering the study, with a person who had a PCR-confirmed or clinician-diagnosed case of COVID-19. In the prospective study, whole blood, serum and a nasopharyngeal or oropharyngeal swab were collected from each participant by mobile phlebotomists. Additional blood draws and questionnaires over an approximately two-month period could optionally be provided by prospective study participants. Before DNA extraction, blood samples from the prospective study were shipped at room temperature or frozen.

The CDR3 contains 14 residues, cysteine and phenylalanine counted. The read is trimmed to its CDR3 DNA, 42 bases read in frame from base 1. Based on the germline V gene, the CDR1 and CDR2 sequences are SGDLS and YYNGEE. At the junction V is shortened by 3 bases and J by 3 bases, with 12 bases in between. The sequenced sample consisted of PBMCs or T cells enriched from blood (not recorded which). The chain is encoded by TRBV9 joined to TRBJ1-1; a tentative D call is TRBD1 (6 bases match). The clonotype was recovered from a woman aged 40 to 50 who had been exposed to COVID-19. The CDR3 reads as follows: CASSDRDIDTEAFF. Read as DNA, the sequence is TGTGCCAGCAGCGACCGGGACATCGACACTGAAGCTTTCTTT.